This T cell receptor beta chain came from a study of blood T cell repertoires in COVID-19. The CDR3 runs 15 residues. CDR1 is SGHTA, CDR2 FQGNSA, per germline. Losses at the gene ends were 2 bases for V and 4 bases for J; bases not matched to a gene: 3. Per the original data handling: The assay estimated nucleated cells by amplifying reference gene primers. Assay used: immunoSEQ multiplex PCR; TCRdb lists only in-frame clones, some missing. D and trimming come from the DNA, and the V and J calls and clone size come from that table. This sample has fewer than 350,000 clones, with more than 70% found just once. As regards this clone: At the DNA level, this CDR3 is encoded by other sequences in the same sample as well.

This TCR came from an older woman in a cohort exposed to, infected with or recovered from COVID-19 (not recorded which). This chain joins TRBV7-2 and TRBJ1-5; TRBD1 matches 9 bases. The specimen was PBMCs or T cells enriched from blood (not recorded which). The CDR3 DNA reads as TGTGCCAGCAGCTTAAGAGGACAGGGGAATCAGCCCCAGCATTTT. Translated, it gives CASSLRGQGNQPQHF. The full variable domain, its missing parts supplied by reference TRBV7-2 and TRBJ1-5, is GAGVSQSPSNKVTEKGKDVELRCDPISGHTALYWYRQSLGQGLEFLIYFQGNSAPDKSGLPSDRFSAERTGGSVSTLTIQRTQQEDSAVYLCASSLRGQGNQPQHFGDGTRLSIL.